This is a list of T cell receptor beta chains from one sample in a study of blood T cell repertoires in COVID-19. Sequenced by immunoSEQ multiplex PCR; TCRdb stores in-frame clones only, minus some. The sample lists some 400,000 clones; more than 75% were seen once. Input material: peripheral blood. The source is a woman aged 55-69 years with COVID-19, enrolled during active disease. Both conserved end residues are part of each CDR3.

v_call cdr3_aa
TRBV5-1 CASSLPLTGTGGPNEQFF
TRBV9 CASEGDVDGYTF
TRBV4-1 CASSQDPGNQPLHF
TRBV7-2 CASKMGLAGGRNEQFF
TRBV5-6 CASTTWGRVGEQYF
TRBV19 CASSIPRSSAGNEQYF
TRBV28 CAISGGNTEAFF
TRBV2 CASSVRARETQYF
TRBV2 CASSDPGEQYF
TRBV5-1 CASSLATGRKEKLFF
TRBV4-1 CASRDWGADNSPLHF
TRBV7-2 CASSSPGQITDTQYF
TRBV5-1 CASSLVQGRVTGYTF
TRBV4-2 CASSQVGGRVGYGYTF
TRBV5-1 CASSATANYGYTF
TRBV9 CASSVGGWTGELFF
TRBV28 CASSRDRDYGYTF
TRBV5-5 CASSFGGSESLYF
TRBV2 CASNRWGQRSADTQYF
TRBV27 CASKFDGAYEQYF
TRBV5-1 CASSSWTGVETQYF
TRBV5-5 CASSFAETQYF
TRBV2 CASSESAGELFF
TRBV5-1 CASSTQGGGTEAFF
TRBV5-1 CASRVTGTSDYGYTF
TRBV13 CASRQDGGGNTIYF
TRBV5-5 CASSLGGTATEAFF
TRBV4-1 CASSQTGGQGYEQYF
TRBV19 CAISEAFGEKLFF
TRBV6-5 CASSKQGDFNQPQHF
TRBV28 CASSSDRGIGNQPQHF
TRBV6-5 CASSPRQGAHGYTF
TRBV10-2 CASSDPNSWSDTQYF
TRBV6-1 CASSEVGGNLEAFF
TRBV6-5 CASRAGGSGNTIYF
TRBV19 CASTHRGPGEAFF
TRBV19 CASSISASWTDTQYF
TRBV15 CATSRFGLNTEAFF
TRBV6-5 CASSRQGIYEQYF
TRBV27 CASRPGGQGNTEAFF
TRBV9 CASSVEGERRAETQYF
TRBV6-1 CASSELGQGTEQYF
TRBV4-1 CASSRLMVGESSYEQYF
TRBV29-1 CSVLISGLNYGYTF
TRBV6-4 CASSDSGAGRNEQFF
TRBV6-5 CASSYSGGGAIEQFF
TRBV7-9 CASSLREQFF
TRBV30 CAWQDRGNSPLHF
TRBV9 CASSVDWTGAQETQYF
TRBV29-1 CSGYWDRLPTDTQYF
TRBV28 CASSSRLAGAGDEQYF
TRBV19 CASMSKGASYTF
TRBV18 CASSLHRAGGESPLHF
TRBV18 CASSLLDKNTEAFF
TRBV5-1 CASNPTGGRGEQYF
TRBV9 CASSVGQGNYGYTF
TRBV5-1 CASSSGTGGTEAFF
TRBV27 CASSSERFSYNSPLHF
TRBV12-3/TRBV12-4 CASGAIGYTF